This T cell receptor beta chain was captured in a study of T cell changes during pregnancy in multiple sclerosis. V was clipped by 1 base and J by 7 bases; unmatched bases: 6. CDR1 SGHVS and CDR2 FQNEAQ come from the germline V gene. The CDR3 is 16 amino acids. Using immunoSEQ multiplex PCR, the repertoire was profiled, and TCRdb retains in-frame clones only, with some absent. The sample shows about 59,000 clones, about 87% of them seen only once. The sequencing here drew on peripheral blood, taken in the first trimester of pregnancy. The chain is built from TRBV7-8 and TRBJ1-6; TRBD1 matches at 8 bases. The clonotype was recovered from a female donor in good health, enrolled as a control in a pregnancy study. CDR3 amino acids: CASSLGTGLGNSPLHF. The DNA for the CDR3 is TGTGCCAGCAGCTTAGGGACAGGGTTAGGCAATTCACCCCTCCACTTT.